This TCR beta chain was recovered during a study of blood T cell repertoires in COVID-19. Looking at the study overall: Donors in the United States, Italy and Spain gave samples during acute or convalescent COVID-19. T cells, B-cell-depleted T cells, or PBMCs provided the cDNA or gDNA that served as material.

The germline V and J ends were trimmed by 0 bases and 7 bases, with 12 bases remaining between them. This CDR3 spans 15 amino acids. The germline V gene has CDR1 MNHEY and CDR2 SVGAGI. Here immunoSEQ multiplex PCR was the method, and the copy in TCRdb shows in-frame clones only, minus some. The sample comprises some 180,000 clones, roughly 76% of which are singletons, and approximately 8.6% rests with the top ten. The chain couples TRBV6-5 to TRBJ1-4, with D possibly matching TRBD1 (6 bases). The clonotype originates from a woman between 50 and 59 years old with active or convalescent COVID-19. The sequencing input was peripheral blood. Here the CDR3 DNA reads TGTGCCAGCAGTTACTCGCCAGGGACATCTGAAAAACTGTTTTTT. Encoded protein: CASSYSPGTSEKLFF.